The 25 T cell receptor beta chains given below trace back to one sample, sequenced in a study of cytomegalovirus exposure and HLA in healthy donors. PCR amplification relied on 60 Vbeta primers (plus 13 Jbeta primers). The data were produced by immunoSEQ multiplex PCR, yet TCRdb's version contains in-frame clones alone and is incomplete. The sample records fewer than 200,000 clones, over 80% being singletons. Sequenced material: PBMCs. The receptors derive from a man aged 45 to 65 in good health and CMV-seronegative.

Turning to this clone: One end of the junction does not line up with germline, which may come from a read error. The chain has TRBV4-2 and TRBJ1-5, with 8 positions matching TRBD1. CDR3 size: 19 residues. Germline V gives CDR1 LGHNA, CDR2 YNFKEQ. The CDR3 DNA reads as TGTGCCAACAGCCAAGACCCCATCACCGGGACAGGACTGTATCAGCCCCAGCATTTT. Protein sequence: CANSQDPITGTGLYQPQHF.

The chain has TRBV28 and TRBJ1-1; 9 bases are a match to TRBD1. The CDR3 loop spans 16 amino acids. Trimming removed 5 bases from V and 7 bases from J; junction bases left unmatched: 14. Germline V gene sequence: CDR1 MDHEN, CDR2 SYDVKM. CDR3 loop: CASSLSGTGKRGEAFF. The CDR3 DNA sequence: TGTGCCAGCAGTCTCTCCGGGACAGGGAAGCGTGGTGAAGCTTTCTTT.

The chain uses TRBV18 and TRBJ2-3; D unclear. The CDR3 contains 11 residues. V lost 4 bases and J 5 bases, leaving 4 bases between the germline ends. CDR1 is KGHSH and CDR2 is LQKENI in the germline V gene. CDR3 amino acids: CASSLLDTQYF. The DNA for the CDR3 is TGTGCCAGCTCACTCCTAGATACGCAGTATTTT.

This clone turned up a few times. This chain links TRBV7-3 with TRBJ2-3; 10 bases agree with TRBD2. The CDR3 is 14 amino acids. Germline CDR1 reads SGHTA; CDR2 reads FQGTGA. Unmatched junction bases numbered 3, after V lost 5 bases and J lost 4 bases. This chain's CDR3 is CASSKAGGSDTQYF. In DNA form, the CDR3 reads TGTGCCAGCAGCAAAGCGGGGGGGTCAGATACGCAGTATTTT.

The chain couples TRBV29-1 to TRBJ2-7; 7 nucleotides align to TRBD2. V was pared by 3 bases and J by 4 bases, with 3 bases of the junction left unmatched. The CDR3 contains 12 residues. The germline CDR1 and CDR2 sequences are SQVTM and ANQGSEA. The CDR3 sequence is CSVEGLLYEQYF. The CDR3 DNA follows: TGCAGCGTTGAGGGACTACTGTACGAGCAGTACTTC.

The V call is TRBV7-2, the J call TRBJ2-5; TRBD2 matches at 8 bases. The CDR3 has 15 residues. Germline V gene sequence: CDR1 SGHTA, CDR2 FQGNSA. The trim removed 5 bases at V and 5 bases at J, leaving 10 bases unmatched. CDR3 in DNA: TGTGCCAGCAGCCTTTTAAGCGGGAGCTGGGAGACCCAGTACTTC. Translation: CASSLLSGSWETQYF.

V gene TRBV11-2 combines with J gene TRBJ1-4; D not certain. CDR3 length: 12 amino acids. Trimming cost V 1 base and J 7 bases, with 4 bases left between them. Germline CDR1 and CDR2: SGHAT and FQNNGV. CDR3 sequence reads: CASSLVGEKLFF. The DNA of the CDR3 is TGTGCCAGCAGCTTAGTCGGTGAAAAACTGTTTTTT.

The rearrangement links TRBV7-2 to TRBJ2-7; TRBD1 matches 7 bases. The ends lost 7 bases at V and 3 bases at J; junction bases unmatched: 6. CDR1 and CDR2 (germline): SGHTA, FQGNSA. This CDR3 spans 13 amino acids. DNA of the CDR3: TGTGCCAGCACCGAGGGGACAGTCTACGAGCAGTACTTC. Translation gives CASTEGTVYEQYF.

This sequence joins TRBV5-1 and TRBJ1-5, with D possibly TRBD1 on 5 matching bases. Trimming cost V 6 bases and J 1 base, with 14 bases left between them. The length of the CDR3 is 15 residues. CDR1 SGHRS and CDR2 YFSETQ come from the germline V gene. This chain's CDR3 is CASKQDPISNQPQHF. The CDR3, as DNA: TGCGCCAGCAAACAGGATCCGATAAGCAATCAGCCCCAGCATTTT.

This clone is a singleton in its sample. The V and J genes are TRBV29-1 and TRBJ2-5; the match to TRBD2 covers 11 bases. Per germline, CDR1 SQVTM and CDR2 ANQGSEA. The CDR3 consists of 15 residues. Losses at the gene ends were 7 bases for V and 5 bases for J; bases not matched to a gene: 12. This CDR3 is CSAGTSGGSGETQYF. In DNA, the CDR3 is TGCAGCGCCGGAACTAGCGGGGGATCAGGGGAGACCCAGTACTTC.

The V gene is TRBV27, the J gene TRBJ2-1; D perhaps matches TRBD2 (5 bases). Germline V gene lookup returns CDR1 MNHEY and CDR2 SMNVEV (reference sequence). The V gene lost 5 bases and the J gene lost 4 bases, with 9 bases spanning the gap. The CDR3 covers 13 residues. CDR3 coding DNA: TGTGCCAGCAGTCCCCGGGGTTACAATGAGCAGTTCTTC. Residues: CASSPRGYNEQFF.

This chain joins TRBV29-1 and TRBJ2-3, with a possible D match to TRBD1 (5 bases). Per germline, CDR1 SQVTM and CDR2 ANQGSEA. The CDR3 sequence is 13 residues long. The V and J ends lost 4 bases and 1 base respectively, with 9 bases between them. The CDR3 sequence is CSVGTQGTDTQYF. Written as DNA, the CDR3 is TGCAGCGTTGGGACACAGGGCACAGATACGCAGTATTTT.

This chain joins TRBV6-1 and TRBJ2-4; D unresolved. V was trimmed by 6 bases and J by 0 bases, leaving 6 bases between them. This CDR3 has 13 residues. Germline V gene data show CDR1 as MNHNS and CDR2 as SASEGT. As DNA, the CDR3 is TGTGCCAGCAGCGCAGAAGCCAAAAACATTCAGTACTTC. Protein: CASSAEAKNIQYF.

This clone was detected only a few times. V usage is TRBV10-3 and J usage is TRBJ1-2; a possible D gene is TRBD1 (6 bases). Deletions cut 7 bases from V and 2 bases from J, with 11 bases between. Germline V gives CDR1 ENHRY, CDR2 SYGVKD. The CDR3 totals 13 residues. The CDR3 DNA is TGTGCCATCACGCAAGGACAGAACTATGGCTACACCTTC. It is translated as CAITQGQNYGYTF.

The genes are TRBV6-6 and TRBJ1-2, with 7 bases lining up with TRBD1. There are 13 residues in the CDR3. Germline V gene sequence: CDR1 MNHNY, CDR2 SVGAGI (reference sequence). After removal of 5 bases from V and 4 bases from J, the junction contained 4 bases not matched to a gene. CDR3 sequence reads: CASSNGTAYGYTF. The CDR3 DNA sequence: TGTGCCAGCAGTAATGGGACAGCCTATGGCTACACCTTC.

The chain combines TRBV21-1 with TRBJ2-4; the listed D gene, TRBD2, was not tested against the DNA. TRBV21-1 is described as a pseudogene. The CDR3 extends over 16 amino acids. The CDR3 coding sequence is TGTGCCAGCAGCAAGTTTTGGAGCGGGCGACATAACATTCAGTACTTC. Its translation: CASSKFWSGRHNIQYF.

The rearrangement joins TRBV19 to TRBJ1-5; possible D gene TRBD1, 6 bases. The CDR3 loop spans 16 amino acids. The germline gives CDR1 LNHDA, CDR2 SQIVND (reference sequence). V lost 5 bases, J lost 1 base, and 15 bases lay in between. CDR3 coding DNA: TGTGCCAGTAGTCTGCAGAAGGGGGTAAGCAATCAGCCCCAGCATTTT. It codes for CASSLQKGVSNQPQHF.

The V call is TRBV5-6, the J call TRBJ1-6; TRBD1 aligns across 7 bases. There are 16 residues in the CDR3. V shed 4 bases and J 8 bases; nucleotides not matched to a gene: 12. CDR1 and CDR2 (germline): SGHDT, YYEEEE. CDR3 residues: CASSVRRTGVYSPLHF. In nucleotides, the CDR3 is TGTGCCAGCAGCGTACGGCGAACAGGGGTGTATTCACCCCTCCACTTT.

This clone was detected only a few times. This sequence joins TRBV7-2 and TRBJ2-5; 11 nucleotides align to TRBD1. Trimming took 3 bases from V and 4 from J; bases not matched to a gene: 7. CDR1 and CDR2 (germline): SGHTA, FQGNSA. This CDR3 has 16 residues. In DNA, the CDR3 is TGTGCCAGCAGCTTCCGGACAGGGGGCGCGGGAGAGACCCAGTACTTC. Its translation is CASSFRTGGAGETQYF.

The chain is built from TRBV9 and TRBJ1-1; 10 nucleotides line up with TRBD1. There are 15 residues in the CDR3. Trimming took 3 bases from V and 4 from J; bases not matched to a gene: 6. Germline V gene data show CDR1 as SGDLS and CDR2 as YYNGEE. The CDR3 region is CASSARTGGGTEAFF. The CDR3, as DNA: TGTGCCAGCAGCGCGAGGACAGGGGGAGGCACTGAAGCTTTCTTT.

The rearrangement links TRBV28 to TRBJ2-2, with TRBD1 as a possible D gene (6 bases). Germline V gives CDR1 MDHEN, CDR2 SYDVKM. Trimming removed 6 bases from V and 7 bases from J, with 12 bases in between. The CDR3 runs to 13 residues. The CDR3 loop reads CASRATGRGELFF. In nucleotides, the CDR3 is TGTGCCAGCAGGGCGACAGGCCGCGGGGAGCTGTTTTTT.

This rearrangement joins TRBV6-6 to TRBJ1-3, with a possible D match to TRBD1 (6 bases). V shed 6 bases and J shed 1 base, with 10 bases lying between them. Germline CDR1 MNHNY, CDR2 SVGAGI (reference sequence). This CDR3 spans 14 amino acids. The CDR3 DNA sequence: TGTGCCAGCAGAGACAGGAAATCTGGAAACACCATATATTTT. Its protein is CASRDRKSGNTIYF.

The J gene is TRBJ2-2, the V gene TRBV6-5, with a possible D match to TRBD1 (6 bases). Trimming stripped 4 bases from V and 6 bases from J, with 18 bases between. CDR1 is MNHEY and CDR2 is SVGAGI in the germline V gene. This CDR3 has 16 amino acids. The CDR3 nucleotides are TGTGCCAGCAGTTCCCCGACAGGACGAATCGCCGGGGAGCTGTTTTTT. Its protein is CASSSPTGRIAGELFF.

A note on this clone: This sample includes further DNA sequences coding for the same CDR3. The genes are TRBV6-5 and TRBJ2-7; possible D gene TRBD1, 5 bases. Germline CDR1 is MNHEY and CDR2 is SVGAGI. V lost 0 bases, J lost 1 base, and 7 bases lay in between. This CDR3 has 14 amino acids. This CDR3 reads CASSYSDSSYEQYF. CDR3 nucleotides: TGTGCCAGCAGTTACTCTGACAGTTCCTACGAGCAGTACTTC.

The CDR3 nucleotides read TGTGCCAGCAGCTTAACTCCGGAGGTTCAGCCCCAGCATTTT. Protein product: CASSLTPEVQPQHF. J is TRBJ1-5 and V is TRBV7-2, with D uncertain. The CDR3 is made up of 14 amino acids. V was trimmed by 2 bases and J by 6 bases, leaving 11 bases between them. CDR1 is SGHTA and CDR2 is FQGNSA in the germline V gene.